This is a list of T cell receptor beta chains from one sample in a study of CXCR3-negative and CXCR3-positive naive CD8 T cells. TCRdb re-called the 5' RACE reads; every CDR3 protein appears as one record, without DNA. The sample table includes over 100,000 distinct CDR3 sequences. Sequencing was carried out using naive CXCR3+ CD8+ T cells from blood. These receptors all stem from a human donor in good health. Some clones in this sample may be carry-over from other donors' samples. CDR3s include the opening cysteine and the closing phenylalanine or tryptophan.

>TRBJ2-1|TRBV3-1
CASSLYSGSVDEQFF
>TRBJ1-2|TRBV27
CASSSTGTNYGYTF
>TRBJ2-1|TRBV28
CASSLEGDYQNYNEQFF
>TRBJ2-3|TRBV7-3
CASSCPKLSSTDTQYF
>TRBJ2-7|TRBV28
CASSSLIIRGQTYEQYF
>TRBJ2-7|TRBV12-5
CATSDRLGYEQYF
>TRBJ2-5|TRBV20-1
CSARRSGSQETQYF
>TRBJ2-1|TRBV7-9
CATDRGSYNEQFF
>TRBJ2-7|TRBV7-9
CASSFSGYRGGEQYF
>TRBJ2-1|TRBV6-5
CASSWTGDRDEQFF
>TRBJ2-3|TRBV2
CASIGTSSTDTQYF
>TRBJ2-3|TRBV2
CASSESAGVGTDTQYF
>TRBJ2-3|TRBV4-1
CASSNLGADTQYF